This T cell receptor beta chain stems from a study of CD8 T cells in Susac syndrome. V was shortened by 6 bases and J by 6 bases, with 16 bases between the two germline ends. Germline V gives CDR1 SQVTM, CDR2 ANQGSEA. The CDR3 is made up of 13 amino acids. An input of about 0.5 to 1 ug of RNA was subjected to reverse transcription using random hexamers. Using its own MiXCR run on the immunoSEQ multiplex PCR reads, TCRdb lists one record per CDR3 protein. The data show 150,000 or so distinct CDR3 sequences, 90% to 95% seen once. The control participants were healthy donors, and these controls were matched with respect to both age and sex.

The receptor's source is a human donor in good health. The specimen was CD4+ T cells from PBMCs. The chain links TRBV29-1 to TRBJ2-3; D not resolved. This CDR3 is CSVPSPPWDTQYF. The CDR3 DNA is TGCAGCGTCCCTTCCCCTCCGTGGGATACGCAGTATTTT.